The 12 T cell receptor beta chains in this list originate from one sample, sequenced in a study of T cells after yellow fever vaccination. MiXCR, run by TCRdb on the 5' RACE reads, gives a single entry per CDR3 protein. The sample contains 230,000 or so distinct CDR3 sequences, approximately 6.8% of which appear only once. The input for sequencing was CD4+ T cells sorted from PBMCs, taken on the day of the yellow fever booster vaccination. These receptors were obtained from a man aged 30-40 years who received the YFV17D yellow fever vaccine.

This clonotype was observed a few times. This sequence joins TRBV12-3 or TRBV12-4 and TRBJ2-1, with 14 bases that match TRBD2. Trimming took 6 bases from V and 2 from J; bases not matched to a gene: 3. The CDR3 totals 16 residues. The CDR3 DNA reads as TGTGCCAGCAGGTCGGGACTAGCGGGAGCCTACAATGAGCAGTTCTTC. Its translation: CASRSGLAGAYNEQFF.

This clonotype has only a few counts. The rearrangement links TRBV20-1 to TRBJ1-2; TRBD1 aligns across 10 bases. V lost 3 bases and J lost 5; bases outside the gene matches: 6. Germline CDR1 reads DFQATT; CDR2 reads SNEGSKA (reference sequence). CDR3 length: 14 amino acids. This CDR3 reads CSASVGQGGYGYTF. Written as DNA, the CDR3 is TGCAGTGCTAGCGTCGGACAGGGGGGATATGGCTACACCTTC.

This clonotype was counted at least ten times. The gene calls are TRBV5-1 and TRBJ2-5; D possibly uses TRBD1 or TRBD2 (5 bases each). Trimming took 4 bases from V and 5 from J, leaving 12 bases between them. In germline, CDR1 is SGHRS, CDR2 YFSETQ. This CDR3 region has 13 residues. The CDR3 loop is CASSRGPQETQYF. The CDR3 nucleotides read TGCGCCAGCAGCCGGGGACCCCAGGAGACCCAGTACTTC.

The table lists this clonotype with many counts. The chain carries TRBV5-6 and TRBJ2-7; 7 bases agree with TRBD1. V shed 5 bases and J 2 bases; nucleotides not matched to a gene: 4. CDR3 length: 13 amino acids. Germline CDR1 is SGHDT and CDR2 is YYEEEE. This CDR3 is CASSSDRAYEQYF. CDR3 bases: TGTGCCAGCAGTTCTGACAGGGCCTACGAGCAGTACTTC.

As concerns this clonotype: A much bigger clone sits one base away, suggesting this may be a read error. The CDR3 coding sequence is TGCGCCAGCACCCAGAGATCCTATATCTCGGATACGCAGTATTTT. As protein: CASTQRSYISDTQYF. The genes are TRBV5-1 and TRBJ2-3; no reliable D call. V was pared by 6 bases and J by 6 bases, with 20 bases between. The CDR3 has 15 amino acids. The germline V gene encodes CDR1 SGHRS and CDR2 YFSETQ.

The CDR3 DNA is TGTGCCAGCAGACATGGGACACCCATCTCTGGGGCCAACGTCCTGACTTTC. It translates to CASRHGTPISGANVLTF. The V gene is TRBV7-9, the J gene TRBJ2-6, with D possibly matching TRBD1 (6 bases). The CDR3 spans 17 residues. Germline CDR1 and CDR2: SEHNR and FQNEAQ (reference sequence). V dropped 6 bases and J dropped 0 bases, with 15 bases sitting between them.

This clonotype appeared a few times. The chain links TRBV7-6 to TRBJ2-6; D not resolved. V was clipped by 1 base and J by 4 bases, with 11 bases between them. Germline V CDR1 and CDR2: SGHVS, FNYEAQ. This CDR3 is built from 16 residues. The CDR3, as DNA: TGTGCCAGCAGCTTAGTCACCGGGTTCGGGGCCAACGTCCTGACTTTC. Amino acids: CASSLVTGFGANVLTF. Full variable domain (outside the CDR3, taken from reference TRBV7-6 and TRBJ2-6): GAGVSQSPRYKVTKRGQDVALRCDPISGHVSLYWYRQALGQGPEFLTYFNYEAQQDKSGLPNDRFSAERPEGSISTLTIQRTEQRDSAMYRCASSLVTGFGANVLTFGAGSRLTVL.

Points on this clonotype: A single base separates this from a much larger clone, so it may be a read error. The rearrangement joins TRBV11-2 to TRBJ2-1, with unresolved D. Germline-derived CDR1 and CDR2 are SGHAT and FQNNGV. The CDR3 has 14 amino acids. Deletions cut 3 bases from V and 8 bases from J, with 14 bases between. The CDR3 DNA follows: TGTGCCAGCAGCTTTTCGGCAGGTACCTATGAGCAGTTCTTC. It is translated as CASSFSAGTYEQFF.

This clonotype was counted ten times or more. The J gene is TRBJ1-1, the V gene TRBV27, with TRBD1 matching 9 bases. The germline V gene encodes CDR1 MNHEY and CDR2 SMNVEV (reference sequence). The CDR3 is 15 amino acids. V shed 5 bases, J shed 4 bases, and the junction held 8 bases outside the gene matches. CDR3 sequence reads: CASSLVGTGFTEAFF. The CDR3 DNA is TGTGCCAGCAGTCTTGTTGGGACAGGGTTCACTGAAGCTTTCTTT.

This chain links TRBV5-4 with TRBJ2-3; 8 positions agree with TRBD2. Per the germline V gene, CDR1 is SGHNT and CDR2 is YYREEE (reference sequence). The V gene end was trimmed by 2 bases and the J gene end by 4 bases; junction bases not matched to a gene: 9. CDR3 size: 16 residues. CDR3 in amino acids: CASSFERGRGADTQYF. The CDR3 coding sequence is TGTGCCAGCAGCTTTGAGCGGGGGAGAGGGGCAGATACGCAGTATTTT. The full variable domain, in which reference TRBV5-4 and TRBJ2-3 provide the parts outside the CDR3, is ETGVTQSPTHLIKTRGQQVTLRCSSQSGHNTVSWYQQALGQGPQFIFQYYREEENGRGNFPPRFSGLQFPNYSSELNVNALELDDSALYLCASSFERGRGADTQYFGPGTRLTVL.

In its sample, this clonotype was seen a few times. The CDR3 reads CASSLSGRYYPYEQYF. Written as DNA, the CDR3 is TGTGCCAGCAGCCTTAGCGGGAGGTACTACCCGTACGAGCAGTACTTC. The rearrangement links TRBV12-3 or TRBV12-4 to TRBJ2-7, with 10 bases aligning to TRBD2. V was clipped by 6 bases and J by 4 bases; unmatched bases: 12. The CDR3 has 16 amino acids.

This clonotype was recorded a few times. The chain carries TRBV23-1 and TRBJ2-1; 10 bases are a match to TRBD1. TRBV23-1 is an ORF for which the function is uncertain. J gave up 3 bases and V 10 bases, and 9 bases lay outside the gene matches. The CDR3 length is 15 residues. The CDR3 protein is CATLKGTGDYNEQFF. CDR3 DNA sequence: TGCGCCACACTGAAAGGGACAGGGGACTACAATGAGCAGTTCTTC.